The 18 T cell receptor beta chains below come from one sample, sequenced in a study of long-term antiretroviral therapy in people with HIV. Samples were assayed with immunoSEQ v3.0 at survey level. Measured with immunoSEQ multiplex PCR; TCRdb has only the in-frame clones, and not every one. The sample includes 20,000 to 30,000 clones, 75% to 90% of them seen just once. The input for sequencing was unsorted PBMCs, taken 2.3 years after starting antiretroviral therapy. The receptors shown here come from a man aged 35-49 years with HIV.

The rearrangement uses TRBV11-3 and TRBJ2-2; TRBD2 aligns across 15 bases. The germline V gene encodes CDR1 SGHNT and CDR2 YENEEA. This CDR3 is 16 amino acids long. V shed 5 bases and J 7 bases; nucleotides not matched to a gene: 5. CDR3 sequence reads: CASSKGLAGGNGELFF. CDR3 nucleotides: TGTGCCAGCAGCAAGGGACTAGCGGGAGGTAACGGGGAGCTGTTTTTT.

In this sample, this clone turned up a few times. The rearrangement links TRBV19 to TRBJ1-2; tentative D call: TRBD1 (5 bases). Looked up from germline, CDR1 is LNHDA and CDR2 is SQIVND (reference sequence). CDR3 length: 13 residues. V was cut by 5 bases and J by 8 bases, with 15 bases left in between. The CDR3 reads CASSPTGTGGYTF. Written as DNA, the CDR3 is TGTGCCAGTAGTCCTACAGGAACGGGAGGCTACACCTTC.

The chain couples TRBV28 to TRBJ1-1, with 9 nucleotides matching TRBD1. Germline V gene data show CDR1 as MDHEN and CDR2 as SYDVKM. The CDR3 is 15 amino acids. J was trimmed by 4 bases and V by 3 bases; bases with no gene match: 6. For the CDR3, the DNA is TGTGCCAGCAGTTTTAGGTACAGGGGGCCCACTGAAGCTTTCTTT. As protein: CASSFRYRGPTEAFF.

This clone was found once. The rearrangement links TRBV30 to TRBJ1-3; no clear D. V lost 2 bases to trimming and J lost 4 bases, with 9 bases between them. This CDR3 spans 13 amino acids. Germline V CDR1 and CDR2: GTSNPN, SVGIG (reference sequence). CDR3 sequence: CAWSRGQGNTIYF. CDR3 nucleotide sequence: TGTGCCTGGAGTCGAGGGCAGGGAAACACCATATATTTT.

The DNA of the CDR3 is TGCAGTGCGGGCTGGGCTCACGAGCAGTACTTC. Translating gives CSAGWAHEQYF. V gene TRBV20-1 combines with J gene TRBJ2-7, with D hard to call. The V and J ends lost 6 bases and 5 bases respectively, with 11 bases between them. The CDR3 spans 11 residues. CDR1 and CDR2 from the germline V gene are DFQATT and SNEGSKA (reference sequence).

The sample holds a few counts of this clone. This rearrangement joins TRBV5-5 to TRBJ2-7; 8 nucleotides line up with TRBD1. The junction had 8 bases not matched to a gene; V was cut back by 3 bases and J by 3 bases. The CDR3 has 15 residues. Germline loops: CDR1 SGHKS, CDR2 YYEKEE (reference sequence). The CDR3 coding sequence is TGTGCCAGCAGCTGGAGTAGGACAGGGAACTACGAGCAGTACTTC. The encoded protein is CASSWSRTGNYEQYF.

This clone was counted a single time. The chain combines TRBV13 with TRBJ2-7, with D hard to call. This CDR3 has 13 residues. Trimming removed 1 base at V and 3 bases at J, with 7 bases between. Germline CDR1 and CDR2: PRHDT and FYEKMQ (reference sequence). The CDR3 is CASSLASGYEQYF. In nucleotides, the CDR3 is TGTGCCAGCAGCTTAGCCTCTGGCTACGAGCAGTACTTC.

The CDR3 here is CASSLDRQEIYEQYF. DNA of the CDR3: TGTGCCAGCAGCTTGGACCGACAGGAGATCTACGAGCAGTACTTC. This chain connects TRBV11-2 to TRBJ2-7; TRBD1 is a possible D gene (6 bases). This CDR3 is 15 amino acids long. Germline V lookup: CDR1 SGHAT, CDR2 FQNNGV. Trimming shortened V by 3 bases and J by 3 bases, and 15 bases separated the two germline ends.

CDR3 bases: TGTGCCAGAACAGTTTGGGGTACAGAGAGCACAGATACGCAGTATTTT. Translating gives CARTVWGTESTDTQYF. The genes are TRBV27 and TRBJ2-3; D is ambiguous. V gave up 9 bases and J gave up 0 bases, with 19 bases separating them. The CDR3 is 16 amino acids. Germline CDR1 MNHEY, CDR2 SMNVEV (reference sequence).

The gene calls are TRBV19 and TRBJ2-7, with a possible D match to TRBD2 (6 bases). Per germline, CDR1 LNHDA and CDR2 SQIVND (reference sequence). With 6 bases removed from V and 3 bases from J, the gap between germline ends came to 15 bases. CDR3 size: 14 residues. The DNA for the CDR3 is TGTGCCAGTAGCCGGGACTTGGCGCTCTACGAGCAGTACTTC. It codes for CASSRDLALYEQYF.

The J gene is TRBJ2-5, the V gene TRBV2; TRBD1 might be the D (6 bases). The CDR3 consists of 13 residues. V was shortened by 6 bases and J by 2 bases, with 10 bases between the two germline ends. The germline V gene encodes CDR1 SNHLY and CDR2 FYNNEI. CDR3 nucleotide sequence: TGTGCCAGCAGATTGACAGGACAAGAGACCCAGTACTTC. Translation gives CASRLTGQETQYF. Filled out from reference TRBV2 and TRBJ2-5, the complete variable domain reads EPEVTQTPSHQVTQMGQEVILRCVPISNHLYFYWYRQILGQKVEFLVSFYNNEISEKSEIFDDQFSVERPDGSNFTLKIRSTKLEDSAMYFCASRLTGQETQYFGPGTRLLVL.

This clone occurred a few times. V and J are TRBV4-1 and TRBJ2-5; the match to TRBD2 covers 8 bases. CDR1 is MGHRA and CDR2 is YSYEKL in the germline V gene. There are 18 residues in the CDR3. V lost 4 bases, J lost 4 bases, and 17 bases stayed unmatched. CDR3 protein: CASSPGGSGARRRETQYF. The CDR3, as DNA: TGCGCCAGCAGCCCCGGAGGTAGCGGGGCCCGGCGGCGAGAGACCCAGTACTTC.

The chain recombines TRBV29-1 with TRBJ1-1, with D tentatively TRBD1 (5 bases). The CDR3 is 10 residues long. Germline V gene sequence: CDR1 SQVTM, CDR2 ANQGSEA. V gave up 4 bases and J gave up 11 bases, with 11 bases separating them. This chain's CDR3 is CSVVEGSAFF. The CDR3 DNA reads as TGCAGCGTTGTAGAGGGGAGCGCTTTCTTT.

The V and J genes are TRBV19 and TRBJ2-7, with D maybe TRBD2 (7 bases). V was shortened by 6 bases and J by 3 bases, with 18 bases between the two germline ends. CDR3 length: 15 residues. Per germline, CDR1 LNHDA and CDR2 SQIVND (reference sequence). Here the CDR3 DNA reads TGTGCCAGTAGCGGGGGGCAGGGCCCATACTACGAGCAGTACTTC. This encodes CASSGGQGPYYEQYF.

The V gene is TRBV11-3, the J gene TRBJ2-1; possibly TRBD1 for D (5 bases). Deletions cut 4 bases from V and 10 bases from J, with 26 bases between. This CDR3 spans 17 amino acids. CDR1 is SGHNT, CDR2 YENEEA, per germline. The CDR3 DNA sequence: TGTGCCAGCAGCTCAAAATATCGGGCCAGGGCCAAGGGCGAGCAGTTCTTC. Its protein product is CASSSKYRARAKGEQFF.

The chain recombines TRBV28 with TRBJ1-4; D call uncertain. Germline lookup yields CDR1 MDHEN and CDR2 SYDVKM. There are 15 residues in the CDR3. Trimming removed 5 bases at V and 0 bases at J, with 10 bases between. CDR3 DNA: TGTGCCAGCAGTCTTAGGTTCGCAACTAATGAAAAACTGTTTTTT. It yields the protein CASSLRFATNEKLFF.

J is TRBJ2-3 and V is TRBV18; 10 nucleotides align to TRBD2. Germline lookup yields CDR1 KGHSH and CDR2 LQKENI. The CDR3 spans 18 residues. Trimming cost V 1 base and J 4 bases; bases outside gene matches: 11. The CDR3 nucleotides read TGTGCCAGCTCACCACAGTTTCGGCCTAGCGGGAGCGCAGATACGCAGTATTTT. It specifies CASSPQFRPSGSADTQYF.

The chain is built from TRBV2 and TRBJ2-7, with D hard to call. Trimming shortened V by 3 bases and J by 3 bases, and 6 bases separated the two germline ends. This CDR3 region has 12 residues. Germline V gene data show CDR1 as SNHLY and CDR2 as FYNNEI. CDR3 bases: TGTGCCAGCAGTGAGGAATACTACGAGCAGTACTTC. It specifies CASSEEYYEQYF.